Shown below are 29 T cell receptor beta chains from a single sample sequenced in a study of T cells in women clearing cervical HPV infection. Method: immunoSEQ multiplex PCR; TCRdb's copy keeps in-frame clones and lacks some. The data show about 20,000 clones, and the top ten clones hold about 6.7%. Sequenced sample: blood buffy coat. These receptors were collected from a woman between 18 and 69 years old with a cervical HPV16 infection that either progressed to CIN3+ or cleared (not recorded which).

Turning to this clone: The read ends 3 residues shy of where the CDR3 ends; the end is completed using the germline J gene. The V and J genes are TRBV7-8 and TRBJ1-6; TRBD1 is a possible D gene (5 bases). The CDR3 spans 14 residues. Between the trimmed V and J ends, which lost 1 base and 10 bases, there was a span of 11 bases. Germline loops: CDR1 SGHVS, CDR2 FQNEAQ. CDR3 DNA (partial): TGTGCCAGCAGCTTAGATATCCGACAGTCACCC. It translates to CASSLDIRQSP. The CDR3 as a whole reads CASSLDIRQSPLHF. Filled out from reference TRBV7-8 and TRBJ1-6, the complete variable domain reads GAGVSQSPRYKVAKRGQDVALRCDPISGHVSLFWYQQALGQGPEFLTYFQNEAQLDKSGLPSDRFFAERPEGSVSTLKIQRTQQEDSAVYLCASSLDIRQSPLHFGNGTRLTVT.

CDR3 amino acids: CSAVRGGLVLVEQFF. Incomplete CDR3 DNA: TGCAGTGCCGTGCGCGGGGGACTAGTACTAGTTGAG. This chain uses TRBV20-1 with TRBJ2-1, with 8 nucleotides matching TRBD2. The CDR3 extends 3 residues past the end of the read, so its final part is completed from the germline J gene. Germline assignment: CDR1 DFQATT and CDR2 SNEGSKA (reference sequence). Germline trimming cut 6 bases from V and 9 bases from J; bases unmatched to any gene: 16. This CDR3 comprises 15 residues.

About this clone itself: The read falls 3 residues short of the CDR3 end, and the missing part is taken from the germline J gene. The chain employs TRBV30 and TRBJ1-6; TRBD1 agrees at 10 bases. V dropped 2 bases and J dropped 8; count of bases not matched to a gene: 6. Germline loops: CDR1 GTSNPN, CDR2 SVGIG (reference sequence). The CDR3 loop spans 15 amino acids. The CDR3 loop is CAWSRTGGLDSPLHF. The CDR3 bases that were read are TGTGCCTGGAGTAGGACAGGGGGATTGGATTCACCC.

On this clone itself: The identical CDR3 is also encoded by other nucleotide sequences in the sample. The CDR3 reads CASSVGRGLSGNTIYF. The part of the CDR3 DNA that was read is TGCGCCAGCAGCGTAGGCCGGGGTCTCTCTGGAAACACC. This chain joins TRBV5-1 and TRBJ1-3; D gene ambiguous. The CDR3 is cut off 3 residues early in the read; its end comes from the germline J gene. V lost 4 bases and J 0 bases, leaving 14 bases between the germline ends. Germline CDR1 reads SGHRS; CDR2 reads YFSETQ. This CDR3 has 16 residues.

Turning to this clone: One end of the junction varies from germline; a read error may be responsible. The read comes to an end 3 residues before the CDR3 does, leaving the germline J gene to fill in the end. The chain is built from TRBV4-2 and TRBJ2-3; 10 bases are shared with TRBD2. Germline V CDR1 and CDR2: LGHNA, YNFKEQ. The CDR3 length is 16 residues. The CDR3: CASSQALAGEIDTQYF. The part of the CDR3 DNA that was read is TGCGCCAGCAGCCAAGCCCTAGCGGGAGAGATAGATACG.

Concerning this clone itself: The CDR3 goes on 3 residues after the read ends, and that part is filled in from the germline J gene. The chain is built from TRBV19 and TRBJ2-5; TRBD1 matches 8 bases. Germline lookup yields CDR1 LNHDA and CDR2 SQIVND (reference sequence). V shed 8 bases and J 5 bases; nucleotides not matched to a gene: 10. The CDR3 has 14 amino acids. The CDR3 region is CASSDRDGAETQYF. The CDR3 DNA, read in part, is TGTGCCAGTTCGGACAGGGACGGTGCTGAGACC.

Remarks on this clone: The read falls 3 residues short of the CDR3 end, and the missing part is taken from the germline J gene. This rearrangement joins TRBV7-6 to TRBJ1-1; TRBD1 is a possible D gene (5 bases). Germline V gene data show CDR1 as SGHVS and CDR2 as FNYEAQ. V shed 6 bases and J shed 4 bases, with 15 bases lying between them. This CDR3 spans 14 amino acids. CDR3 region: CASSPDPGRTEAFF. Incomplete CDR3 DNA: TGTGCCAGCAGTCCAGATCCAGGGCGCACTGAA.

Of note for this clone: The read terminates 3 residues before the CDR3 end, so the remaining end is supplied by the germline J gene. The genes are TRBV20-1 and TRBJ1-1; 8 positions agree with TRBD1. Germline lookup yields CDR1 DFQATT and CDR2 SNEGSKA (reference sequence). The CDR3 is 14 amino acids. Trimming at V came to 1 base and at J to 1 base, leaving 2 bases not matched to a gene. CDR3 region: CSARAGQGNTEAFF. The CDR3 DNA, read in part, is TGCAGTGCTAGAGCCGGACAGGGGAACACTGAA.

In the case of this clone: Read coverage stops 3 residues before the CDR3 terminus; the germline J gene supplies the remainder. This chain connects TRBV2 to TRBJ2-1; 9 bases map to TRBD2. V trimming: 6 bases; J trimming: 5 bases; junction bases outside the gene matches: 11. CDR3 size: 16 residues. Germline assignment: CDR1 SNHLY and CDR2 FYNNEI. This CDR3 is CASRLAGVVTNNEQFF. The sequenced CDR3 bases are TGTGCCAGCAGGTTAGCGGGAGTGGTGACCAACAATGAG.

Comments on this clone: Read coverage stops 3 residues before the CDR3 terminus; the germline J gene supplies the remainder. The chain links TRBV12-3 or TRBV12-4 to TRBJ2-7; the D gene is possibly TRBD1 (5 bases). This CDR3 region has 14 residues. Trimming left V 3 bases short and J 2 bases short, with 11 bases between. Partial CDR3 DNA: TGTGCCAGCAGTTTTCAGGGTTACCCCTACGAG. Its translation is CASSFQGYPYE. The entire CDR3 protein is CASSFQGYPYEQYF.

A word on this clone: The read gets to within 3 residues of the CDR3 end, and the germline J gene fills in the rest. V gene TRBV9 combines with J gene TRBJ2-1, with D perhaps matching TRBD2 (6 bases). V was cut by 0 bases and J by 5 bases, with 12 bases left in between. This CDR3 has 15 amino acids. Per germline, CDR1 SGDLS and CDR2 YYNGEE. CDR3 in amino acids: CASSVGLASHNEQFF. Partial CDR3 DNA: TGTGCCAGCAGCGTAGGGCTAGCGTCTCACAATGAG.

About this clone itself: The sequenced fragment ends 3 residues before the CDR3 boundary, so the rest is inferred from the germline J gene. The chain couples TRBV5-1 to TRBJ1-5, with D possibly being TRBD1 (5 bases). V was cut by 4 bases and J by 2 bases, with 13 bases left in between. CDR1 SGHRS and CDR2 YFSETQ come from the germline V gene. The CDR3 consists of 15 residues. CDR3 DNA (partial): TGCGCCAGCAGCCTTCAGGGCGGTGGCAATCAGCCC. Translating gives CASSLQGGGNQP. The CDR3 in its entirety is CASSLQGGGNQPQHF.

A remark on this clone: The CDR3 end falls 3 residues outside the read, so it is completed with the germline J gene. The chain couples TRBV6-2 or TRBV6-3 to TRBJ2-2, with 8 bases aligning to TRBD2. Germline assignment: CDR1 MNHEY and CDR2 SVGEGT. The CDR3 is made up of 13 amino acids. Losses at the gene ends were 7 bases for V and 8 bases for J; bases not matched to a gene: 6. CDR3 DNA (partial): TGTGCCAGCAAAACGGGGGGGCCTGGGGAG. Amino acid sequence: CASKTGGPGE. The whole CDR3 sequence reads CASKTGGPGELFF.

Note on this clone: The read comes to an end 3 residues before the CDR3 does, leaving the germline J gene to fill in the end. The chain employs TRBV19 and TRBJ2-3; D not resolved. Germline lookup yields CDR1 LNHDA and CDR2 SQIVND (reference sequence). This CDR3 comprises 15 residues. V shed 3 bases and J shed 6 bases, with 16 bases lying between them. The CDR3 spells CASSMEGRKGDTQYF. The sequenced CDR3 bases are TGTGCCAGTAGTATGGAAGGAAGAAAAGGGGATACG.

On this clone: The read is 3 residues too short to cover the CDR3 end, so that end is filled in from the germline J gene. The V gene is TRBV7-8, the J gene TRBJ2-2; D not resolved. Trimming took off 5 bases at V and 3 bases at J, with 13 bases between the two ends. The CDR3 consists of 15 residues. Germline CDR1 reads SGHVS; CDR2 reads FQNEAQ. The DNA read from the CDR3 is TGTGCCAGCAGCCAACAAACGATGGACACCGGGGAG. It translates to CASSQQTMDTGE. The full CDR3 reads CASSQQTMDTGELFF.

In terms of frequency, this clone is medium-sized. The read finishes 3 residues shy of the CDR3 end, and the germline J gene is used to complete it. The chain links TRBV29-1 to TRBJ2-2; weak D call: TRBD2 (6 bases). Germline CDR1 is SQVTM and CDR2 is ANQGSEA. This CDR3 spans 14 amino acids. Between the trimmed V and J ends, which lost 6 bases and 0 bases, there was a span of 11 bases. CDR3 sequence: CSVVAESNTGELFF. The DNA read from the CDR3 is TGCAGCGTCGTAGCGGAGTCGAACACCGGGGAG.

Of note for this clone: The read finishes 3 residues shy of the CDR3 end, and the germline J gene is used to complete it. The chain combines TRBV6-2 or TRBV6-3 with TRBJ2-3, with a possible D match to TRBD1 (5 bases). Germline-derived CDR1 and CDR2 are MNHEY and SVGEGT. CDR3 size: 12 residues. CDR3 region: CASSGSGLAQYF. CDR3 DNA (partial): TGTGCCAGCAGCGGCTCAGGGTTGGCG.

Concerning this clone itself: The sequence runs out 3 residues before the end of the CDR3; the remainder is reconstructed from the germline J gene. V and J are TRBV13 and TRBJ2-3; D is undetermined. This CDR3 is built from 15 residues. The V end was cut by 0 bases, the J end by 4 bases, with 11 bases between. Germline V gene data show CDR1 as PRHDT and CDR2 as FYEKMQ (reference sequence). The CDR3 is CASSLGHVASDTQYF. The DNA read from the CDR3 is TGTGCCAGCAGCTTAGGCCACGTGGCTTCAGATACG.

Note on this clone: The read ends 3 residues before the CDR3 terminus; that terminus is restored from the germline J gene. This sequence joins TRBV7-8 and TRBJ2-3; TRBD2 might be the D (6 bases). This CDR3 is built from 16 residues. Trimming pared 7 bases from V and 0 bases from J, leaving 17 bases between. Germline-derived CDR1 and CDR2 are SGHVS and FQNEAQ. CDR3 in amino acids: CASTPRAGSSTDTQYF. The DNA read from the CDR3 is TGTGCCAGCACCCCTAGGGCGGGATCTAGCACAGATACG. The full variable domain, with the rest looked up from reference TRBV7-8 and TRBJ2-3, is GAGVSQSPRYKVAKRGQDVALRCDPISGHVSLFWYQQALGQGPEFLTYFQNEAQLDKSGLPSDRFFAERPEGSVSTLKIQRTQQEDSAVYLCASTPRAGSSTDTQYFGPGTRLTVL.

On this clone: The observed sequence ends 3 residues before the CDR3 terminus, with the missing tail filled in from the germline J gene. This chain uses TRBV6-2 or TRBV6-3 with TRBJ2-1; 9 positions agree with TRBD2. Germline assignment: CDR1 MNHEY and CDR2 SVGEGT. Losses at the gene ends were 7 bases for V and 5 bases for J; bases not matched to a gene: 9. The CDR3 contains 15 residues. Partial CDR3 DNA: TGTGCCAGCAATCGGGCGGGAGGGCCTCACAATGAG. The encoded protein is CASNRAGGPHNE. Given in full, the CDR3 is CASNRAGGPHNEQFF.

Remarks on this clone: Read coverage stops 3 residues before the CDR3 terminus; the germline J gene supplies the remainder. V usage is TRBV28 and J usage is TRBJ2-7; TRBD2 agrees at 8 bases. The CDR3 spans 16 residues. With V trimmed by 4 bases and J by 1 base, 9 bases remained unmatched. Per the germline V gene, CDR1 is MDHEN and CDR2 is SYDVKM. The sequenced part of the CDR3 DNA is TGTGCCAGCAGTTCCCACCGGGCGGGAGGTTCCTACGAG. The encoded protein is CASSSHRAGGSYE. Given in full, the CDR3 is CASSSHRAGGSYEQYF.

CDR3 DNA, as far as it was read: TGTGCCAGCCGTACAGGGGTTGGGGCCAACGTA. It translates to CASRTGVGANV. The entire CDR3 protein reads CASRTGVGANVLFF. The chain carries TRBV18 and TRBJ1-4, with 7 bases matching TRBD1. The read ends 3 residues early relative to the CDR3; the germline J gene fills the gap. Germline CDR1 and CDR2: KGHSH and LQKENI. The CDR3 runs to 14 residues.

On this clone itself: The read gets to within 3 residues of the CDR3 end, and the germline J gene fills in the rest. This sequence joins TRBV7-2 and TRBJ1-2, with D uncertain. The CDR3 loop spans 14 amino acids. The germline CDR1 and CDR2 sequences are SGHTA and FQGNSA. The CDR3 here is CASSSLGGMNDYTF. Partial CDR3 DNA: TGTGCCAGCAGCTCCCTAGGCGGGATGAATGAC.

About this clone itself: The read terminates 3 residues before the CDR3 end, so the remaining end is supplied by the germline J gene. The chain carries TRBV7-2 and TRBJ1-2; D is perhaps TRBD1 (6 bases). Germline V CDR1 and CDR2: SGHTA, FQGNSA. The CDR3 loop spans 14 amino acids. V lost 1 base and J 5 bases, leaving 11 bases between the germline ends. The CDR3 is CASSLGGRGYGYTF. Incomplete CDR3 DNA: TGTGCCAGCAGCTTAGGGGGGCGAGGGTATGGC.

Worth noting for this clone: The DNA ends 3 residues before the CDR3 does, and the rest of the CDR3 is filled in from the germline J gene. This rearrangement joins TRBV5-1 to TRBJ1-2, with 9 nucleotides matching TRBD1. Trimming cost V 4 bases and J 4 bases; bases outside gene matches: 17. Germline V gives CDR1 SGHRS, CDR2 YFSETQ. This CDR3 has 18 residues. CDR3 bases read: TGCGCCAGCAGCCCCCCATGGGACAGGGCCCTACCCCTCTATGGC. As protein: CASSPPWDRALPLYG. The whole CDR3 region reads CASSPPWDRALPLYGYTF.

Details on this clone: The CDR3 end is not reached by the read, which stops 3 residues before it; the germline J gene fills it in. The gene calls are TRBV19 and TRBJ1-2, with 8 bases that match TRBD1. Germline assignment: CDR1 LNHDA and CDR2 SQIVND (reference sequence). V lost 7 bases, J lost 7 bases, and 2 bases stayed unmatched. The CDR3 consists of 11 residues. CDR3 protein: CASTTGGGYTF. The part of the CDR3 DNA that was read is TGTGCCAGTACTACAGGGGGTGGC.

As to this clone: From the germline J gene comes the end of the CDR3, since the read stops 3 residues before it. This chain uses TRBV6-2 or TRBV6-3 with TRBJ2-5, with a possible D match to TRBD1 (5 bases). Per germline, CDR1 MNHEY and CDR2 SVGEGT. The CDR3 extends over 12 amino acids. V gave up 4 bases and J gave up 4 bases, with 7 bases separating them. The CDR3 spells CASSSTVETQYF. The sequenced CDR3 bases are TGTGCCAGCAGTTCGACAGTAGAGACC.

Concerning this clone: The read ends 3 residues shy of where the CDR3 ends; the end is completed using the germline J gene. This sequence joins TRBV9 and TRBJ2-3, with 9 positions matching TRBD2. CDR1 SGDLS and CDR2 YYNGEE come from the germline V gene. This CDR3 has 16 amino acids. With 1 base clipped from V and 0 bases from J, the junction kept 3 bases outside the gene matches. Partial CDR3 DNA: TGTGCCAGCAGCGTATTAACTAGCGGGAGCACAGATACG. It specifies CASSVLTSGSTDT. The CDR3, in full, reads CASSVLTSGSTDTQYF.

Comment on this clone: The read is 3 residues too short to cover the CDR3 end, so that end is filled in from the germline J gene. The chain joins TRBV13 to TRBJ1-1; D is unclear. Per germline, CDR1 PRHDT and CDR2 FYEKMQ (reference sequence). CDR3 length equals 15 residues. Between the trimmed V and J ends, which lost 4 bases and 2 bases, there was a span of 14 bases. The CDR3 bases that were read are TGTGCCAGCAGCTCCCCGCAGTCCGCAAACACTGAA. Encoded protein: CASSSPQSANTE. In full, the CDR3 reads CASSSPQSANTEAFF.